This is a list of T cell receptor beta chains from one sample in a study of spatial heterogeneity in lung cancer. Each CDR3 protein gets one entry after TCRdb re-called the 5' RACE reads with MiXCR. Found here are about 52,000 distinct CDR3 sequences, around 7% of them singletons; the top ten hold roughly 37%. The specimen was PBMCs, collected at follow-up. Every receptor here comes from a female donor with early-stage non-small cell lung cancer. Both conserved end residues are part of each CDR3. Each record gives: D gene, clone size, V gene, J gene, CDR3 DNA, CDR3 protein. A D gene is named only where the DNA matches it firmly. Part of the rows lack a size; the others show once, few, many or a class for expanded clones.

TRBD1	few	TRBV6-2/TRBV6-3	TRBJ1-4	TGTGCCAGCAGTTCTCAGGGGGCGGCTAATGAAAAACTGTTTTTT	CASSSQGAANEKLFF
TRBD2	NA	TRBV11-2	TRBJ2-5	TGTGCCAGCAGCCCACGACTAGGTAGCGGGGGCCCGGAGACCCAGTACTTC	CASSPRLGSGGPETQYF
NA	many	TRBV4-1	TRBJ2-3	TGCGCCAGCAGCCAAGGGCGCGGGAAAACTAGCACAGATACGCAGTATTTT	CASSQGRGKTSTDTQYF
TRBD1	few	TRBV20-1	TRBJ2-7	TGCAGTGCTAGAGATTTTACAGGGGGCGAGCAGTACTTC	CSARDFTGGEQYF
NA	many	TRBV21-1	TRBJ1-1	TGTGCCAGCAGCAAAACGGGCAGGGCGGTCACTGAAGCTTTCTTT	CASSKTGRAVTEAFF
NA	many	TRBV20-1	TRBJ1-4	TGCGGCGGACCAATCTTGGGGGGAAAACTGTTTTTT	CGGPILGGKLFF
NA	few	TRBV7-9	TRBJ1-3	TGTGCCAGCAGCGCTGCTGGAAACACCATATATTTT	CASSAAGNTIYF
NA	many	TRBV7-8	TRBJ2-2	TGTGCCAGCAGCCGGCGGTCCGAGGGGGTGTTTGGGGAGCTGTTTTTT	CASSRRSEGVFGELFF
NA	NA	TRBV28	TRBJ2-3	TGTGCCACCAGGGGAGGGGGCATGGATACGCAGTATTTT	CATRGGGMDTQYF
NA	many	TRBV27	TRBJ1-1	TGTGCCAGCAGTTTATATGAGGGCACTGAAGCTTTCTTT	CASSLYEGTEAFF
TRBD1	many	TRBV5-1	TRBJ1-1	TGCGCCAGCAGCCTGGACAGGAGACACGAAGCTTTCTTT	CASSLDRRHEAFF
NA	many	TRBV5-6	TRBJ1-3	TGTGCCAGCAGCTCGGGTCCCTCTGGAAACACCATATATTTT	CASSSGPSGNTIYF
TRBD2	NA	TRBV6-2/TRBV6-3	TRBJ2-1	TGTGCCAGCAGTCGATACCGGACTAGCATCAATGAGCAGTTCTTC	CASSRYRTSINEQFF
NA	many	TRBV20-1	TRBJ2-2	TGCAGTGCTAGAGTCGGGGGGCCGAACACCGGGGAGCTGTTTTTT	CSARVGGPNTGELFF
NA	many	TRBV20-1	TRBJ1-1	TGCAGTGCTTCACAGGGAGCTGAAGCTTTCTTT	CSASQGAEAFF
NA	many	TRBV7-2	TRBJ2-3	TGTGCCAGCAGCTTGTTGCGTACGCAGTATTTT	CASSLLRTQYF
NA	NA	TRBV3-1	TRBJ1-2	TGTGCCAGCAGCCAAGCCTCCTCCTATGGCTACACCTTC	CASSQASSYGYTF
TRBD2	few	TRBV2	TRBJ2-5	TGTGCCAGCAGTGAGCAACTAGCGGGGCTTCAAGAGACCCAGTACTTC	CASSEQLAGLQETQYF
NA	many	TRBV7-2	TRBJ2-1	TGTGCCAGCAGCTTAGCCAGGGTTACGAATGAGCAGTTCTTC	CASSLARVTNEQFF
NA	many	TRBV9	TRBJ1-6	TGTGCCAGCAGCAAAGGGACGGGAGACAATTCACCCCTCCACTTT	CASSKGTGDNSPLHF
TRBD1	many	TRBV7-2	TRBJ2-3	TGTGCCAGCAGCTTACAGGGACAGGGGCAAGATACGCAGTATTTT	CASSLQGQGQDTQYF
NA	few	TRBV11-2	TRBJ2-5	TGTGCCAGCAGGGGGTGGGGAAGCCAAGAGACCCAGTACTTC	CASRGWGSQETQYF
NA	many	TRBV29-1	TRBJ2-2	TGCAGCGTTGCGGGGCTGGACACCGGGGAGCTGTTTTTT	CSVAGLDTGELFF
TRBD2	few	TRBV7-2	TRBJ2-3	TGTGCCAGCAGCGCTCTAGCGGGGTCGCAGTATTTT	CASSALAGSQYF
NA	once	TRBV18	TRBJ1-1	TGTGCCAGCTCACCACAGAGGATAAACACTGAAGCTTTCTTT	CASSPQRINTEAFF
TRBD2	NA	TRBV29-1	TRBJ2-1	TGCAGCGTTAGCGGGGGAGGTTACAATGAGCAGTTCTTC	CSVSGGGYNEQFF
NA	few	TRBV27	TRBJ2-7	TGTGCCAGTGGGCGACAGGTTATCTACGAGCAGTACTTC	CASGRQVIYEQYF
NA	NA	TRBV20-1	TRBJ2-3	TGCAGTGCGGAAGACAGAATTACGCAGTATTTT	CSAEDRITQYF
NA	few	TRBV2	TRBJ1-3	TGTGCCAGCAGTGCAACAGTCACTGGAAACACCATATATTTT	CASSATVTGNTIYF
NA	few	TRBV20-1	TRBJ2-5	TGCAGTGCTAGAGATGGGTTAGAGACCCAGTACTTC	CSARDGLETQYF
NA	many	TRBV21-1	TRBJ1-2	TGTGCCAGCTCCCGATGCACAGGGGGATGGTATGGCTACACCTTC	CASSRCTGGWYGYTF
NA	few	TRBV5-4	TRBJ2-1	TGTGCCAGCAGCTTGGAGGGGGGGGACTCCTACAATGAGCAGTTCTTC	CASSLEGGDSYNEQFF
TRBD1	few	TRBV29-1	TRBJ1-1	TGCAGCGTGAGACAGGGAGGCATGAACACTGAAGCTTTCTTT	CSVRQGGMNTEAFF
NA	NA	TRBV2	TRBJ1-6	TGTGCCAGCAGTCAATCTCTAGGACCAACCCTCCACTTT	CASSQSLGPTLHF
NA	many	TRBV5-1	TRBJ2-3	TGCGCCAGCAGCGTAGTAGGGGTGCGCGACACAGATACGCAGTATTTT	CASSVVGVRDTDTQYF
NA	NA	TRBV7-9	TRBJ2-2	TGTGCCAGCAGCTTAGTCGGGGTTGCCGGGGAGCTGTTTTTT	CASSLVGVAGELFF
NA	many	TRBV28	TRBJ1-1	TGTGCCAGCAGCCTGGCCTCTCCTAGAGGTACTGAAGCTTTCTTT	CASSLASPRGTEAFF
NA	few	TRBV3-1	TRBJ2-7	TGTGCCAGCAGCCAAGATGGGGGCGGCTCGTCCTACGAGCAGTACTTC	CASSQDGGGSSYEQYF